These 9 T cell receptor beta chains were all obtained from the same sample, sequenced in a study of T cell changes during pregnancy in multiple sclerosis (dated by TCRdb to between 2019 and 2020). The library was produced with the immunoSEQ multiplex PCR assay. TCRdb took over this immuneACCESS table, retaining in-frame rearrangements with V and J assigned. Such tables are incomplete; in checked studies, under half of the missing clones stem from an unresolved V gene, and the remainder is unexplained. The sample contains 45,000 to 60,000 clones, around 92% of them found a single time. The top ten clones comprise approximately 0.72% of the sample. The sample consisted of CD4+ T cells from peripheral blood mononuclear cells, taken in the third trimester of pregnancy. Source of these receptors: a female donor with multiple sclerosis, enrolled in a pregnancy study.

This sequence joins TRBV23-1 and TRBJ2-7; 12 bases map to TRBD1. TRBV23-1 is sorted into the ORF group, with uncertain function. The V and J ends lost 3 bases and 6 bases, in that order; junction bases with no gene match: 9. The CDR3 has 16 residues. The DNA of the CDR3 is TGCGCCAGCAGTCACCCCAACCGGGACAGGGGGCGCGAGCAGTACTTC. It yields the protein CASSHPNRDRGREQYF.

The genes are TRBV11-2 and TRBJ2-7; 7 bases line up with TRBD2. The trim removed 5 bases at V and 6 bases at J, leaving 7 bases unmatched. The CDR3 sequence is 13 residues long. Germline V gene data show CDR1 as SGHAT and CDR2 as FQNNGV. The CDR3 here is CASSTRTSREQYF. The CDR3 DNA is TGTGCCAGCAGCACCCGGACTAGTCGCGAGCAGTACTTC.

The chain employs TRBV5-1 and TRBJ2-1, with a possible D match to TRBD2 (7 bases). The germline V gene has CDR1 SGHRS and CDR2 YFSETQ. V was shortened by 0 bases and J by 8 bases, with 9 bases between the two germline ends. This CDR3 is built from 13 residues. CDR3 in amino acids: CASSLAGGHEQFF. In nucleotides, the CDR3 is TGCGCCAGCAGCTTGGCCGGGGGGCATGAGCAGTTCTTC.

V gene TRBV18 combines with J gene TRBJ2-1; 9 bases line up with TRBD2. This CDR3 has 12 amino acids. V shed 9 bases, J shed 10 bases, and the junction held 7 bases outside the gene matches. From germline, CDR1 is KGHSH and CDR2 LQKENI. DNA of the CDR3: TGTGCCAGTTTGACTAGCGGAAGCGAGCAGTTCTTC. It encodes CASLTSGSEQFF.

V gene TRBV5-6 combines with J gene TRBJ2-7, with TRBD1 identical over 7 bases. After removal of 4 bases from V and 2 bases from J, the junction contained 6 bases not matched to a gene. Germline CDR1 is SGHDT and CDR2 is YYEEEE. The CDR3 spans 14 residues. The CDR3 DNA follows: TGTGCCAGCAGCCTAACAGGGGAACCCTACGAGCAGTACTTC. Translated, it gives CASSLTGEPYEQYF.

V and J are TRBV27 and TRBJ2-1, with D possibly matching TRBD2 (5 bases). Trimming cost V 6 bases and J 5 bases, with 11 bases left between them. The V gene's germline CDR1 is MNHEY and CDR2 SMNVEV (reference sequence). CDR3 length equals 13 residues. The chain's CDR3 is CASSPPGNNEQFF. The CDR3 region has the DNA TGTGCCAGCAGCCCACCGGGAAACAATGAGCAGTTCTTC.

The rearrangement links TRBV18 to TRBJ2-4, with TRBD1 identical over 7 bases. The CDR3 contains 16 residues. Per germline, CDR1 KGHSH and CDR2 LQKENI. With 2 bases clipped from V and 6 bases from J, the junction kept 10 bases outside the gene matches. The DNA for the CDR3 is TGTGCCAGCTCACCAGAATCGGGACAGAAGAGAAACATTCAGTACTTC. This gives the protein CASSPESGQKRNIQYF.

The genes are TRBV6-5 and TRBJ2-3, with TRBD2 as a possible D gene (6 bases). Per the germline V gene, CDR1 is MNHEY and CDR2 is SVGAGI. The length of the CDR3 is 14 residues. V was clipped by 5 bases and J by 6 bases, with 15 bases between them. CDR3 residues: CASSEAGSGDTQYF. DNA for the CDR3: TGTGCCAGCAGTGAGGCGGGATCGGGTGATACGCAGTATTTT.

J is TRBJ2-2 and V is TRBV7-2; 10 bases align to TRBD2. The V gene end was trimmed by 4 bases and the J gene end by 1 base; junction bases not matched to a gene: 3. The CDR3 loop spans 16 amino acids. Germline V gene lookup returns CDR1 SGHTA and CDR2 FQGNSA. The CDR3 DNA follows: TGTGCCAGCAGCTCCCGGACTAGCGGGAACACCGGGGAGCTGTTTTTT. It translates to CASSSRTSGNTGELFF.